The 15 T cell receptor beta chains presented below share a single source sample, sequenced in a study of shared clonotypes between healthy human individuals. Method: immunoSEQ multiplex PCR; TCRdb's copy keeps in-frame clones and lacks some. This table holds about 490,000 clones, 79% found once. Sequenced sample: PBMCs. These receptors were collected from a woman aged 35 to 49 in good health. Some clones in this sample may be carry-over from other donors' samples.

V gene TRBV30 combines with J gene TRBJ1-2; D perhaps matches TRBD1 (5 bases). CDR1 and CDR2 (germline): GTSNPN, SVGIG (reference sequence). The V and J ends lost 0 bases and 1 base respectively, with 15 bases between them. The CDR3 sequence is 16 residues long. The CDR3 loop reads CAWSVKGRSLNYGYTF. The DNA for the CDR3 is TGTGCCTGGAGTGTAAAGGGACGGAGCCTTAACTATGGCTACACCTTC.

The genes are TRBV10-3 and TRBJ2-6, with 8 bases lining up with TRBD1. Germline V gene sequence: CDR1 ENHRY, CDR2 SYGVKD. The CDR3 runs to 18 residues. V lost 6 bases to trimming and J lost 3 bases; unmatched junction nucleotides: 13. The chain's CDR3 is CAISPNQGAHDGANVLTF. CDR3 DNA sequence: TGTGCCATCAGCCCTAATCAGGGGGCGCACGATGGGGCCAACGTCCTGACTTTC.

The CDR3, as DNA: TGTGCCAGCAGTGCTCCGGGACAGATGAACACCGGGGAGCTGTTTTTT. Its translation: CASSAPGQMNTGELFF. The gene calls are TRBV28 and TRBJ2-2; 7 nucleotides match TRBD1. CDR3 size: 16 residues. After removal of 5 bases from V and 1 base from J, the junction contained 7 bases not matched to a gene. Per the germline V gene, CDR1 is MDHEN and CDR2 is SYDVKM.

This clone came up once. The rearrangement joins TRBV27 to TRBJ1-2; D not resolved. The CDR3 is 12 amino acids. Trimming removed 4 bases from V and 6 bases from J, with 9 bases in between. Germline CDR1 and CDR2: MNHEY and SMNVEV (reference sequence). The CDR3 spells CASSSRWDGYTF. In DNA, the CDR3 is TGTGCCAGCAGTTCACGGTGGGATGGCTACACCTTC.

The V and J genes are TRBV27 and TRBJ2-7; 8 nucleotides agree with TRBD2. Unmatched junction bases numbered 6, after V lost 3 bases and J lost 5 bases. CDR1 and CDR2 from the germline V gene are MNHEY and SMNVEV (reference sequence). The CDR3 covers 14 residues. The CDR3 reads CASSLGGRSNEQYF. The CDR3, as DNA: TGTGCCAGCAGTTTGGGCGGGAGGTCGAACGAGCAGTACTTC.

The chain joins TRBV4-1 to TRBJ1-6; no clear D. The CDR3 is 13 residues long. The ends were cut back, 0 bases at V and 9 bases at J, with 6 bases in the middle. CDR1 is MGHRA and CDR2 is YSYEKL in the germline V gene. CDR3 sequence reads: CASSQEGVSPLHF. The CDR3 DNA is TGCGCCAGCAGCCAAGAGGGTGTTTCACCCCTCCACTTT.

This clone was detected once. In DNA form, the CDR3 reads TGCGCCAGCACCTCGGGGGACAGGGGTTACAATGAGCAGTTCTTC. Its protein is CASTSGDRGYNEQFF. The rearrangement joins TRBV10-2 to TRBJ2-1, with TRBD1 identical over 10 bases. Germline values: CDR1 WSHSY, CDR2 SAAADI. This CDR3 is built from 15 residues. V gave up 7 bases and J gave up 4 bases; unmatched junction bases: 7.

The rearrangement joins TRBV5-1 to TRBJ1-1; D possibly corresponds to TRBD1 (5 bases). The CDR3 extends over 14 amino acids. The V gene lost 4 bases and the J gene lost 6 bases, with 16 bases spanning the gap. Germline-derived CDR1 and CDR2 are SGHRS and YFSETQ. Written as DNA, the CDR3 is TGCGCCAGCAGCCTAACGGGGGGATGGCCTGAAGCTTTCTTT. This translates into CASSLTGGWPEAFF. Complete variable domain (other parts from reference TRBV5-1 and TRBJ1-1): KAGVTQTPRYLIKTRGQQVTLSCSPISGHRSVSWYQQTPGQGLQFLFEYFSETQRNKGNFPGRFSGRQFSNSRSEMNVSTLELGDSALYLCASSLTGGWPEAFFGQGTRLTVV.

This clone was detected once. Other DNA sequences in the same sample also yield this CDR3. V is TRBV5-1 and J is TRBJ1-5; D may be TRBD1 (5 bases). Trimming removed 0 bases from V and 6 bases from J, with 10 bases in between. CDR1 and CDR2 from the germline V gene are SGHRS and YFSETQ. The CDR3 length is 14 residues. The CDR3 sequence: CASSLGGAGQPQHF. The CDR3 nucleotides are TGCGCCAGCAGCTTGGGGGGCGCCGGTCAGCCCCAGCATTTT.

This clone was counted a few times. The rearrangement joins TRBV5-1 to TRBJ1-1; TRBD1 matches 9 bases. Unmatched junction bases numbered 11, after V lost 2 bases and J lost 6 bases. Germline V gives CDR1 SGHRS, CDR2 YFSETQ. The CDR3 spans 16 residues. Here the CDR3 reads CASSFGAGGQGSEAFF. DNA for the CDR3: TGCGCCAGCAGCTTTGGGGCTGGGGGACAGGGTTCTGAAGCTTTCTTT.

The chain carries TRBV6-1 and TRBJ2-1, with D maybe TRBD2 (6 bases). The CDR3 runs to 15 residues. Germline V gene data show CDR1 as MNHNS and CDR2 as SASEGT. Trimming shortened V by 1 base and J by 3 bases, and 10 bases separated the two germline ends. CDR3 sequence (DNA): TGTGCCAGCAGTGAAGAAGGGACTGGCTACAATGAGCAGTTCTTC. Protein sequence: CASSEEGTGYNEQFF.

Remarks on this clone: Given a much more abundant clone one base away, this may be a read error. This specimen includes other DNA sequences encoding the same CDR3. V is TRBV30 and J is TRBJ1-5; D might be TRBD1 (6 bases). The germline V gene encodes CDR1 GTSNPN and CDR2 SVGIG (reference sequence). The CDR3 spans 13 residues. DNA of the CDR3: TGTGCCTGGAGCACCGGACAGAATCAGCCCCAGCACTTT. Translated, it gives CAWSTGQNQPQHF.

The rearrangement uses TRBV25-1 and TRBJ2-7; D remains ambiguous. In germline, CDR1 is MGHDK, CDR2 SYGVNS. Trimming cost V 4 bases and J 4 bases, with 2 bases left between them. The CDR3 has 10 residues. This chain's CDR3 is CASSGYEQYF. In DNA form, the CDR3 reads TGTGCCAGCAGTGGATACGAGCAGTACTTC.

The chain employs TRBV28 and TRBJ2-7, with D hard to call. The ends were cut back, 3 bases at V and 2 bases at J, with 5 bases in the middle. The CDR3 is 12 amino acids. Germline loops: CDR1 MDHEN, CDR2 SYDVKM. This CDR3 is CASSLRTYEQYF. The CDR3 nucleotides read TGTGCCAGCAGTTTGCGTACCTACGAGCAGTACTTC.

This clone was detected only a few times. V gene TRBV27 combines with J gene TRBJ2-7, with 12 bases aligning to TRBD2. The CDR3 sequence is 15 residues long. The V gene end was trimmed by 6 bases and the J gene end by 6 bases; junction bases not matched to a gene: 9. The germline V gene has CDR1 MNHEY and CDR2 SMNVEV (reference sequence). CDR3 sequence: CASRPGLAGTSEQYF. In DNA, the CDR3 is TGTGCCAGCAGGCCCGGACTAGCGGGAACTTCCGAGCAGTACTTC.